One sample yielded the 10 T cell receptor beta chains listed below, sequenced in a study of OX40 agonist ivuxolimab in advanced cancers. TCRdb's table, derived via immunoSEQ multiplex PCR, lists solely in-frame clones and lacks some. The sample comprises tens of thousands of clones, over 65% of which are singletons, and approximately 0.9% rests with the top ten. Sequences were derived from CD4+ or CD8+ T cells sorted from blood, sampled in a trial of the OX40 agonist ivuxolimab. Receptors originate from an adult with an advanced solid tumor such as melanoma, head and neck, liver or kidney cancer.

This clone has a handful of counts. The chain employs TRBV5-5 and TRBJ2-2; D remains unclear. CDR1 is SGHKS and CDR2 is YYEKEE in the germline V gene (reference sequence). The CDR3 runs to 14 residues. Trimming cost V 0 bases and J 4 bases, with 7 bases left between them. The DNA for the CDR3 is TGTGCCAGCAGCTTGGCTGGGTCCACCGGGGAGCTGTTTTTT. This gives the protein CASSLAGSTGELFF.

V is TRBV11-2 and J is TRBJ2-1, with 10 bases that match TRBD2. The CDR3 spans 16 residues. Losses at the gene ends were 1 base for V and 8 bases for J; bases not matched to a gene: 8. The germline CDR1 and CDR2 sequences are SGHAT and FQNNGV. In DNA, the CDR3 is TGTGCCAGCAGCTTAGTTCCGCTAGCGGGAGCCCATGAGCAGTTCTTC. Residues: CASSLVPLAGAHEQFF.

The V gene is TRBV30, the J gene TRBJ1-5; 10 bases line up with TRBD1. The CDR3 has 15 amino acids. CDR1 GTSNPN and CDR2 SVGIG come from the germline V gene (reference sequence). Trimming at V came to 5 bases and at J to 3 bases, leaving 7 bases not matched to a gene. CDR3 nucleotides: TGTGCCTGGGGGACCGGGACAGGGGTCAATCAGCCCCAGCATTTT. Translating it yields CAWGTGTGVNQPQHF.

In DNA form, the CDR3 reads TGTGCCAGCACTACGGGGGTGAGCTATGGCTACACCTTC. Translated: CASTTGVSYGYTF. The chain couples TRBV6-6 to TRBJ1-2; perhaps TRBD1 as D (5 bases). From germline, CDR1 is MNHNY and CDR2 SVGAGI (reference sequence). V was clipped by 7 bases and J by 4 bases, with 13 bases between them. The CDR3 extends over 13 amino acids.

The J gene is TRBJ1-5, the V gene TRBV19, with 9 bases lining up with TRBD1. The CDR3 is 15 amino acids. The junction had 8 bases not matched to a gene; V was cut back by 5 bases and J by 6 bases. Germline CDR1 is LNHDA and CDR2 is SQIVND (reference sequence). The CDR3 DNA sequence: TGTGCCAGTAGTCCACAGGGGGCAGGGGGTCAGCCCCAGCATTTT. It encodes CASSPQGAGGQPQHF.

The CDR3 sequence: CASSLVQGNSGNTIYF. Written as DNA, the CDR3 is TGTGCCAGCAGCTTAGTACAGGGGAATTCTGGAAACACCATATATTTT. The chain couples TRBV7-2 to TRBJ1-3; 7 bases are shared with TRBD1. Germline CDR1 SGHTA, CDR2 FQGNSA. With 1 base clipped from V and 1 base from J, the junction kept 4 bases outside the gene matches. The CDR3 consists of 16 residues.

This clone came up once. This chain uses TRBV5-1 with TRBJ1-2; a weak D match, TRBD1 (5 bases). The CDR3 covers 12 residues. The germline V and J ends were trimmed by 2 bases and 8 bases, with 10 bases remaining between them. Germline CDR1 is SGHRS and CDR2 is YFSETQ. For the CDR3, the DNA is TGCGCCAGCAGCTTCCAAGGGGCCGGCTACACCTTC. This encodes CASSFQGAGYTF.

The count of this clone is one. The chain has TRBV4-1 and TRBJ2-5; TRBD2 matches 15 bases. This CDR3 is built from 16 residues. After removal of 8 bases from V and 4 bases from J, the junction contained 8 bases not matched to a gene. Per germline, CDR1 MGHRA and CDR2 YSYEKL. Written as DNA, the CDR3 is TGCGCCAGCGGCAGGACTAGCGGGGGGGCCGCAGAGACCCAGTACTTC. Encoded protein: CASGRTSGGAAETQYF.

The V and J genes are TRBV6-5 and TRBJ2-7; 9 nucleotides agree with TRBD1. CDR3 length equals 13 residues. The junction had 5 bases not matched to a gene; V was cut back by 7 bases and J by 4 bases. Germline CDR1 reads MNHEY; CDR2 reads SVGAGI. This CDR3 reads CASTYGQGYEQYF. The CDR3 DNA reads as TGTGCCAGCACCTACGGACAGGGGTACGAGCAGTACTTC.

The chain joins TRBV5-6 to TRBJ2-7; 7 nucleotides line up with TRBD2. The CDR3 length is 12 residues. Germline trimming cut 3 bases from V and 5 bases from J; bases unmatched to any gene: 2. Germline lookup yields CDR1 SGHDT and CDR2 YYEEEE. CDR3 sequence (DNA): TGTGCCAGCAGCTGGGGGGGTAACGAGCAGTACTTC. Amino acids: CASSWGGNEQYF.